The next 12 T cell receptor beta chains were all read from a single sample in a study of blood T cell repertoires in COVID-19. Some clones are missing from TCRdb's copy, which holds only in-frame ones; the method was immunoSEQ multiplex PCR. Seen here are some 60,000 clones, about 91% observed once, and the top ten hold more than 4.5%. Sequencing was done on a sample of peripheral blood. These TCRs come from a man between 60 and 75 years old with acute or convalescent COVID-19.

The chain is built from TRBV6-5 and TRBJ2-1, with a weak D call TRBD1 (5 bases). V lost 0 bases to trimming and J lost 6 bases, with 15 bases between them. CDR1 MNHEY and CDR2 SVGAGI come from the germline V gene. This CDR3 region has 16 residues. The DNA of the CDR3 is TGTGCCAGCAGTTACTCGTCCAGGGTACGCGGCAATGAGCAGTTCTTC. This gives the protein CASSYSSRVRGNEQFF.

The chain employs TRBV6-1 and TRBJ1-2; D gene unclear. This CDR3 has 12 amino acids. Trimming pared 2 bases from V and 8 bases from J, leaving 9 bases between. Per germline, CDR1 MNHNS and CDR2 SASEGT. The CDR3 DNA is TGTGCCAGCAGTGAACGGCAGGAAGGCTACACCTTC. The encoded protein is CASSERQEGYTF.

V and J are TRBV9 and TRBJ2-1; TRBD2 agrees at 10 bases. This CDR3 contains 15 residues. Germline CDR1 is SGDLS and CDR2 is YYNGEE. The V and J ends lost 3 bases and 5 bases, in that order; junction bases with no gene match: 5. The CDR3: CASSGGTSVHNEQFF. The DNA of the CDR3 is TGTGCCAGCAGCGGTGGGACTAGCGTTCACAATGAGCAGTTCTTC.

V is TRBV6-5 and J is TRBJ1-2; 7 bases match TRBD1. Germline CDR1 is MNHEY and CDR2 is SVGAGI. This CDR3 has 14 amino acids. The V gene end was trimmed by 6 bases and the J gene end by 4 bases; junction bases not matched to a gene: 8. In nucleotides, the CDR3 is TGTGCCAGCAGGGGCCGGGACAGAGTCTATGGCTACACCTTC. It codes for CASRGRDRVYGYTF.

The gene calls are TRBV29-1 and TRBJ1-2, with TRBD1 matching over 7 bases. This CDR3 has 12 amino acids. V shed 7 bases and J 2 bases; nucleotides not matched to a gene: 4. Germline CDR1 and CDR2: SQVTM and ANQGSEA. The CDR3 bases are TGCAGCGCAGGGGGGGGAAACTATGGCTACACCTTC. The encoded protein is CSAGGGNYGYTF.

The V call is TRBV5-1, the J call TRBJ1-1; 8 bases fit TRBD1. V lost 4 bases to trimming and J lost 1 base; unmatched junction nucleotides: 3. Germline V gene lookup returns CDR1 SGHRS and CDR2 YFSETQ. The CDR3 consists of 14 residues. The CDR3 protein is CASSDGQGNTEAFF. The CDR3 DNA is TGCGCCAGCAGCGATGGACAGGGGAACACTGAAGCTTTCTTT. The complete variable domain, with remaining parts taken from reference TRBV5-1 and TRBJ1-1, reads KAGVTQTPRYLIKTRGQQVTLSCSPISGHRSVSWYQQTPGQGLQFLFEYFSETQRNKGNFPGRFSGRQFSNSRSEMNVSTLELGDSALYLCASSDGQGNTEAFFGQGTRLTVV.

V and J are TRBV28 and TRBJ2-3, with TRBD1 matching over 7 bases. J lost 2 bases, V lost 5 bases, and 13 bases had no gene match. Germline CDR1 MDHEN, CDR2 SYDVKM. The CDR3 runs to 17 residues. In nucleotides, the CDR3 is TGTGCCAGCAGTCCCCCCCGGGACAGACTTACCACAGATACGCAGTATTTT. This translates into CASSPPRDRLTTDTQYF.

The chain links TRBV5-1 to TRBJ1-5; D ambiguous. Trimming stripped 0 bases from V and 5 bases from J, with 6 bases between. The CDR3 contains 13 residues. Germline assignment: CDR1 SGHRS and CDR2 YFSETQ. The CDR3 bases are TGCGCCAGCAGCTTGGCCCCCGATCAGCCCCAGCATTTT. Protein: CASSLAPDQPQHF.

The chain joins TRBV28 to TRBJ1-3, with TRBD1 matching over 8 bases. CDR3 length: 16 residues. The junction had 13 bases not matched to a gene; V was cut back by 6 bases and J by 6 bases. Germline assignment: CDR1 MDHEN and CDR2 SYDVKM. CDR3 nucleotide sequence: TGTGCCAGCAGCCAAAGCCCACAGGGGGGAAAAAACACCATATATTTT. Residues: CASSQSPQGGKNTIYF.

CDR3 coding DNA: TGCGCCAGCAGCTTGGATCCGAGAGGACAAGAGACCCAGTACTTC. This gives the protein CASSLDPRGQETQYF. The V and J genes are TRBV5-1 and TRBJ2-5; no definite D call. V dropped 0 bases and J dropped 2 bases, with 11 bases sitting between them. The CDR3 contains 15 residues. Germline V gene data show CDR1 as SGHRS and CDR2 as YFSETQ.

As DNA, the CDR3 is TGTGCCAGCAGCTTACGGGACGGCTCCGCGGGGAACGAGCAGTACTTC. Its translation is CASSLRDGSAGNEQYF. The V and J genes are TRBV7-9 and TRBJ2-7; D is possibly TRBD2 (6 bases). This CDR3 is built from 16 residues. Looked up from germline, CDR1 is SEHNR and CDR2 is FQNEAQ (reference sequence). With 2 bases removed from V and 5 bases from J, the gap between germline ends came to 19 bases. The whole variable domain, filled in from reference TRBV7-9 and TRBJ2-7, reads DTGVSQNPRHKITKRGQNVTFRCDPISEHNRLYWYRQTLGQGPEFLTYFQNEAQLEKSRLLSDRFSAERPKGSFSTLEIQRTEQGDSAMYLCASSLRDGSAGNEQYFGPGTRLTVT.

J is TRBJ1-5 and V is TRBV7-9; D gene unclear. Germline V gene sequence: CDR1 SEHNR, CDR2 FQNEAQ (reference sequence). The CDR3 covers 15 residues. The V end lost 0 bases, the J end lost 0 bases, and 6 bases lay between the germline ends. The CDR3 sequence: CASSLAGNSNQPQHF. The CDR3 DNA sequence: TGTGCCAGCAGCTTAGCCGGGAATAGCAATCAGCCCCAGCATTTT.